This is a list of T cell receptor beta chains from one sample in a study of blood T cells in healthy people across ages. TCRdb re-derived calls from the 5' RACE reads in MiXCR, one entry per CDR3 protein. The profile covers 700,000 to 900,000 distinct CDR3 sequences, with roughly 24% appearing a single time and about 2.9% taken by the ten largest. This sample was also put to use in a study of T cells of mothers and their children.

Material: blood. The receptor source for this set is a boy younger than 18 in good health. Both conserved end residues are part of each CDR3. The D gene is left open where the match is weak. Clone size is stated in some rows and not others, as once, few, many or a class when expanded.

CDR3aa: CATKDHIVISGANVLTF; v_gene: TRBV12-3/TRBV12-4; d_gene: .; j_gene: TRBJ2-6; len: 17; abundance: .
CDR3aa: CASSLEWNTEAFF; v_gene: TRBV11-2; d_gene: .; j_gene: TRBJ1-1; len: 13; abundance: few
CDR3aa: CASSSRGDTQYF; v_gene: TRBV13; d_gene: .; j_gene: TRBJ2-3; len: 12; abundance: .
CDR3aa: CARVRGPYGYTF; v_gene: TRBV6-8; d_gene: .; j_gene: TRBJ1-2; len: 12; abundance: few
CDR3aa: CASSPQNGGANQPQHF; v_gene: TRBV18; d_gene: .; j_gene: TRBJ1-5; len: 16; abundance: .
CDR3aa: CSARDPERANTDTQYF; v_gene: TRBV20-1; d_gene: .; j_gene: TRBJ2-3; len: 16; abundance: few
CDR3aa: CASTFGLAGYNEQFF; v_gene: TRBV12-3/TRBV12-4; d_gene: TRBD2; j_gene: TRBJ2-1; len: 15; abundance: .
CDR3aa: CASSHPTSGSYNEQFF; v_gene: TRBV4-1; d_gene: TRBD2; j_gene: TRBJ2-1; len: 16; abundance: .
CDR3aa: CASSFQGCLAKNIQYF; v_gene: TRBV5-4; d_gene: .; j_gene: TRBJ2-4; len: 16; abundance: .
CDR3aa: CSAATSGGRVDTQYF; v_gene: TRBV20-1; d_gene: TRBD2; j_gene: TRBJ2-3; len: 15; abundance: .
CDR3aa: CASSQTTYLGLGLYEQYF; v_gene: TRBV3-1; d_gene: TRBD2; j_gene: TRBJ2-7; len: 18; abundance: .
CDR3aa: CSVANSGNEQYF; v_gene: TRBV29-1; d_gene: .; j_gene: TRBJ2-7; len: 12; abundance: .
CDR3aa: CASSPPGTGGYNEQFF; v_gene: TRBV13; d_gene: TRBD1; j_gene: TRBJ2-1; len: 16; abundance: few
CDR3aa: CASSPLSDSSSYEQYF; v_gene: TRBV5-1; d_gene: .; j_gene: TRBJ2-7; len: 16; abundance: few
CDR3aa: CASSLPGGITEAFF; v_gene: TRBV12-3/TRBV12-4; d_gene: .; j_gene: TRBJ1-1; len: 14; abundance: .
CDR3aa: CASSLQDRGGTGELFF; v_gene: TRBV4-1; d_gene: TRBD1; j_gene: TRBJ2-2; len: 16; abundance: .
CDR3aa: CASRWDTTYEQYF; v_gene: TRBV2; d_gene: .; j_gene: TRBJ2-7; len: 13; abundance: few
CDR3aa: CASSSLVPDTQYF; v_gene: TRBV6-6; d_gene: .; j_gene: TRBJ2-3; len: 13; abundance: few
CDR3aa: CSASPGRLAGIDEQYF; v_gene: TRBV20-1; d_gene: TRBD2; j_gene: .; len: 16; abundance: .
CDR3aa: CASTSRYEQYF; v_gene: TRBV28; d_gene: .; j_gene: TRBJ2-7; len: 11; abundance: many
CDR3aa: CSVALAGETQYF; v_gene: TRBV29-1; d_gene: .; j_gene: TRBJ2-5; len: 12; abundance: few
CDR3aa: CASSQGTGPQPQHF; v_gene: TRBV3-1; d_gene: TRBD1; j_gene: TRBJ1-5; len: 14; abundance: few
CDR3aa: CTPLGTDTQYF; v_gene: TRBV20-1; d_gene: .; j_gene: TRBJ2-3; len: 11; abundance: .
CDR3aa: CASSSNRGLGNTIYF; v_gene: TRBV5-1; d_gene: TRBD1; j_gene: TRBJ1-3; len: 15; abundance: few
CDR3aa: CASTPGGSGSGELFF; v_gene: TRBV6-2/TRBV6-3; d_gene: .; j_gene: TRBJ2-2; len: 15; abundance: .
CDR3aa: CASSNTSPSTDTQYF; v_gene: TRBV28; d_gene: .; j_gene: TRBJ2-3; len: 15; abundance: .
CDR3aa: CASRIQGFEQYF; v_gene: TRBV12-3/TRBV12-4; d_gene: .; j_gene: TRBJ2-7; len: 12; abundance: .
CDR3aa: CASSFVRVNQPQHF; v_gene: TRBV11-2; d_gene: .; j_gene: TRBJ1-5; len: 14; abundance: .
CDR3aa: CASSLVGPRRETQYF; v_gene: TRBV7-2; d_gene: .; j_gene: TRBJ2-5; len: 15; abundance: .
CDR3aa: CASISMLGGKTYEQYF; v_gene: TRBV28; d_gene: TRBD1; j_gene: .; len: 16; abundance: .
CDR3aa: CSVPAGQTSYQETQYF; v_gene: TRBV29-1; d_gene: .; j_gene: TRBJ2-5; len: 16; abundance: .
CDR3aa: CASSGTGAPYGYTF; v_gene: TRBV2; d_gene: TRBD1; j_gene: TRBJ1-2; len: 14; abundance: once
CDR3aa: CASSVAGGNQPQHF; v_gene: TRBV9; d_gene: .; j_gene: TRBJ1-5; len: 14; abundance: many
CDR3aa: CASSVAVAGELFF; v_gene: TRBV9; d_gene: .; j_gene: TRBJ2-2; len: 13; abundance: .
CDR3aa: CASSKKNERKLFF; v_gene: TRBV25-1; d_gene: .; j_gene: TRBJ1-4; len: 13; abundance: few
CDR3aa: CASFPSQGYTGELFF; v_gene: TRBV12-3/TRBV12-4; d_gene: .; j_gene: TRBJ2-2; len: 15; abundance: .
CDR3aa: CASSPLGRPLATNEKLFF; v_gene: TRBV6-1; d_gene: .; j_gene: TRBJ1-4; len: 18; abundance: .
CDR3aa: CSALGTSGGPEQFF; v_gene: TRBV20-1; d_gene: TRBD2; j_gene: TRBJ2-1; len: 14; abundance: many
CDR3aa: CASSLGLAGGTGGETQYF; v_gene: TRBV12-1; d_gene: .; j_gene: TRBJ2-5; len: 18; abundance: few
CDR3aa: CASSLSSSLNEQFF; v_gene: TRBV27; d_gene: .; j_gene: .; len: 14; abundance: .
CDR3aa: CASSPQDTAGSYNEQFF; v_gene: TRBV18; d_gene: .; j_gene: TRBJ2-1; len: 17; abundance: .
CDR3aa: CASSFDGTSGPPLLF; v_gene: TRBV5-1; d_gene: TRBD2; j_gene: TRBJ2-1; len: 15; abundance: .
CDR3aa: CASSPRTAGDNSPLHF; v_gene: TRBV18; d_gene: .; j_gene: TRBJ1-6; len: 16; abundance: few
CDR3aa: CASSVGIPYEQYF; v_gene: TRBV2; d_gene: .; j_gene: TRBJ2-7; len: 13; abundance: few
CDR3aa: CASSLLPSSYNEQFF; v_gene: TRBV5-1; d_gene: .; j_gene: TRBJ2-1; len: 15; abundance: .
CDR3aa: CASTLPGEAKNIQYF; v_gene: TRBV7-9; d_gene: .; j_gene: TRBJ2-4; len: 15; abundance: .